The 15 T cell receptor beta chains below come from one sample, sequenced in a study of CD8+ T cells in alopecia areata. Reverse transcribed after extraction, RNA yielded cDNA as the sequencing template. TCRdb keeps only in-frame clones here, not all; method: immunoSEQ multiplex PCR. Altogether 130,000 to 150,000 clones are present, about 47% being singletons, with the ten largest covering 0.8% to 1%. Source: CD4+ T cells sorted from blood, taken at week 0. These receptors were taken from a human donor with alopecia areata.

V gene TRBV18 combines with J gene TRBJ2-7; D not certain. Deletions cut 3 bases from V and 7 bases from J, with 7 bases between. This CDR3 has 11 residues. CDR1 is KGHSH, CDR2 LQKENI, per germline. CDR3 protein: CASSPDTEQYF. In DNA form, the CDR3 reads TGTGCCAGCTCACCTGATACGGAGCAGTACTTC.

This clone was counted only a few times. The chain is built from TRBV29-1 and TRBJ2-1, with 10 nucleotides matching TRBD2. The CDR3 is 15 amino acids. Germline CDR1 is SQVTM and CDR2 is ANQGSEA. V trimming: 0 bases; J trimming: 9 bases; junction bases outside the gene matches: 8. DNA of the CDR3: TGCAGCGTTGAAGAAGGAGCGGGAGGGTGGAGTGAGCAGTTCTTC. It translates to CSVEEGAGGWSEQFF.

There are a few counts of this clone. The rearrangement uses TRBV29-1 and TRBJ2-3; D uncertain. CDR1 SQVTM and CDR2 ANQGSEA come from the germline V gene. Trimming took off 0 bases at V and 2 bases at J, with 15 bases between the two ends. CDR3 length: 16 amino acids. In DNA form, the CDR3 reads TGCAGCGTTGAAGATTCCCGCAGAAAGATCACAGATACGCAGTATTTT. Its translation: CSVEDSRRKITDTQYF.

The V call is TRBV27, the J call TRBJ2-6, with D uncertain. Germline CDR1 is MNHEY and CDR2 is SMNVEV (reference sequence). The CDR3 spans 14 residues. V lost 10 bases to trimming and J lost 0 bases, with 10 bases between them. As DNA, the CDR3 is TGTGCCACCGGAAAAGTCTCTGGGGCCAACGTCCTGACTTTC. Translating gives CATGKVSGANVLTF.

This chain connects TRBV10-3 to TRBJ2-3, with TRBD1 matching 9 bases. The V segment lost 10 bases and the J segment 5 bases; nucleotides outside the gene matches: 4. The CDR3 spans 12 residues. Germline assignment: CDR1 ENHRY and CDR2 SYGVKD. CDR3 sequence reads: CATGTGRDTQYF. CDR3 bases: TGTGCCACGGGGACAGGGAGAGATACGCAGTATTTT.

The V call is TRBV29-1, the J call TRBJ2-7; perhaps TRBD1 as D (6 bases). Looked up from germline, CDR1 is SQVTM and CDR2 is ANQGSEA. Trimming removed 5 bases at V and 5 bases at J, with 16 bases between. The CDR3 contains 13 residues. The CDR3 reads CSVFTGKVHEQYF. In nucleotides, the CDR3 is TGCAGCGTTTTCACAGGGAAGGTCCACGAGCAGTACTTC.

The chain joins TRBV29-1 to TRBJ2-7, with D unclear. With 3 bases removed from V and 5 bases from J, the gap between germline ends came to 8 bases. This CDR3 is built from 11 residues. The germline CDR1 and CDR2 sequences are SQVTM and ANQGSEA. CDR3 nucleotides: TGCAGCGTTGAGATGGGGAACGAGCAGTACTTC. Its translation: CSVEMGNEQYF.

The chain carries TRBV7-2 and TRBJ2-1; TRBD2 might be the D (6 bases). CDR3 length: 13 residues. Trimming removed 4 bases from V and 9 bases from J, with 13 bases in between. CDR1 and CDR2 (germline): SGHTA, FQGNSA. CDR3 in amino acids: CASSSGGVSEQFF. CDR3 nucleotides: TGTGCCAGCAGCTCCGGAGGGGTTAGTGAGCAGTTCTTC.

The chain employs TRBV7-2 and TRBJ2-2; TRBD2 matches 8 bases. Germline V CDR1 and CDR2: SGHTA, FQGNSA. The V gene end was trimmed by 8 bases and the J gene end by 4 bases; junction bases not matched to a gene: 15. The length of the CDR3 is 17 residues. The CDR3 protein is CASGEGGRSRVTGELFF. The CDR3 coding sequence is TGTGCCAGCGGGGAGGGCGGGAGGAGTCGGGTCACCGGGGAGCTGTTTTTT.

As DNA, the CDR3 is TGTGCCAGCTCATCTAGGGACTTCAACTACGAGCAGTACTTC. It translates to CASSSRDFNYEQYF. This chain uses TRBV11-1 with TRBJ2-7, with D perhaps matching TRBD2 (6 bases). The germline V and J ends were trimmed by 8 bases and 3 bases, with 17 bases remaining between them. The CDR3 is made up of 14 amino acids. Germline V gene sequence: CDR1 SGHAT, CDR2 FQDESV (reference sequence).

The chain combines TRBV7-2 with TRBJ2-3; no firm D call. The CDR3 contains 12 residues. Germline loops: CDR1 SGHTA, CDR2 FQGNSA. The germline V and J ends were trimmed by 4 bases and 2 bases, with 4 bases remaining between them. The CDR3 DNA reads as TGTGCCAGCAGCTCCTACACAGATACGCAGTATTTT. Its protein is CASSSYTDTQYF.

In DNA, the CDR3 is TGCGCCAGCAGCCAGGGGCGCGATAACACTGAAGCTTTCTTT. It encodes CASSQGRDNTEAFF. J is TRBJ1-1 and V is TRBV4-1; a weak D match, TRBD1 (5 bases). The CDR3 runs to 14 residues. Trimming took off 3 bases at V and 2 bases at J, with 10 bases between the two ends. Germline V CDR1 and CDR2: MGHRA, YSYEKL.

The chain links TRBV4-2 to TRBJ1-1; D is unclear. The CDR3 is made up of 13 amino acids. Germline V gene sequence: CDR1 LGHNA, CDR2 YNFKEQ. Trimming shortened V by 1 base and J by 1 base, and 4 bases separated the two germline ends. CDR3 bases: TGTGCCAGCAGCCAAGCGAAGAACACTGAAGCTTTCTTT. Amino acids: CASSQAKNTEAFF.

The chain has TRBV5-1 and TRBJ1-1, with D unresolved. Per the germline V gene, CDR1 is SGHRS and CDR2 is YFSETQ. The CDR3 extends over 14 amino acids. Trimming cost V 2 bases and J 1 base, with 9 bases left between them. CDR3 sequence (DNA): TGCGCCAGCAGCTTTAGCCACCCGAACACTGAAGCTTTCTTT. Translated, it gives CASSFSHPNTEAFF.

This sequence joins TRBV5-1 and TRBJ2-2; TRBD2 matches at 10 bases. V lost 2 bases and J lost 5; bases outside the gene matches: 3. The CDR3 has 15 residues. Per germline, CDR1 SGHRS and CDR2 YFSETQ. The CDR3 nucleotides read TGCGCCAGCAGCTTACTAGCGGGAAGGACCGGGGAGCTGTTTTTT. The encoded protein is CASSLLAGRTGELFF. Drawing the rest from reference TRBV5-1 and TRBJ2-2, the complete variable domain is KAGVTQTPRYLIKTRGQQVTLSCSPISGHRSVSWYQQTPGQGLQFLFEYFSETQRNKGNFPGRFSGRQFSNSRSEMNVSTLELGDSALYLCASSLLAGRTGELFFGEGSRLTVL.